These 8 T cell receptor beta chains were all obtained from the same sample, sequenced in a study of T cell responses to AZD1222 COVID-19 vaccine. Only in-frame clones appear in the TCRdb table, and some are missing; sequencing was by immunoSEQ multiplex PCR. Counted here are around 170,000 clones, approximately 90% occurring once; the ten biggest clones make up around 4%. This sample comprised peripheral blood, obtained on day 0 of AZD1222 vaccination. The receptors originated from an adult in good health.

This rearrangement joins TRBV12-5 to TRBJ2-3, with TRBD1 identical over 8 bases. The germline CDR1 and CDR2 sequences are LGHNT and FRNRAP. The V and J ends lost 2 bases and 6 bases, in that order; junction bases with no gene match: 13. This CDR3 region has 17 residues. The CDR3 DNA reads TGTGCTAGTGGTTTGAGCAGGGGGCCTTTGGTTAGGGATACGCAGTATTTT. Translated, it gives CASGLSRGPLVRDTQYF.

In regard to this clone: The junction and the germline gene differ at one end; a read error may be behind it. The chain is built from TRBV5-1 and TRBJ2-7; tentatively, D is TRBD1 or TRBD2 (5 bases each). Germline CDR1 is SGHRS and CDR2 is YFSETQ. The CDR3 is 17 amino acids. The CDR3 here is CASSLGTGTFITYEQYF. The CDR3 DNA sequence: TGCGCCAGCAGCTTGGGCACCGGGACCTTCATTACCTACGAGCAGTATTTC.

On this clone: Other DNA sequences within the sample encode an identical CDR3. This chain joins TRBV7-9 and TRBJ1-1; no firm D call. Germline-derived CDR1 and CDR2 are SEHNR and FQNEAQ (reference sequence). Trimming stripped 3 bases from V and 3 bases from J, with 5 bases between. The CDR3 is 12 amino acids. In nucleotides, the CDR3 is TGTGCCAGCAGCTTCGGTGACACTGAAGCTTTCTTT. Its translation: CASSFGDTEAFF.

The rearrangement links TRBV28 to TRBJ2-7; TRBD2 is a possible D gene (6 bases). Germline V gene data show CDR1 as MDHEN and CDR2 as SYDVKM. The CDR3 loop spans 13 amino acids. Trimming removed 8 bases from V and 7 bases from J, with 18 bases in between. CDR3 DNA: TGTGCCAGCTCCCCCTGGGGGACTGGGGAGCAGTACTTC. It codes for CASSPWGTGEQYF.

The rearrangement joins TRBV12-3 or TRBV12-4 to TRBJ1-1, with unresolved D. V lost 4 bases to trimming and J lost 6 bases, with 9 bases between them. This CDR3 is 12 amino acids long. CDR3 region: CASSSYAPEAFF. As DNA, the CDR3 is TGTGCCAGCAGTTCCTACGCCCCTGAAGCTTTCTTT.

The chain has TRBV7-2 and TRBJ1-2; no definite D call. The CDR3 runs to 12 residues. Germline-derived CDR1 and CDR2 are SGHTA and FQGNSA. Trimming shortened V by 2 bases and J by 4 bases, and 5 bases separated the two germline ends. The CDR3 DNA is TGTGCCAGCAGCTTATATGGCTATGGCTACACCTTC. Translated, it gives CASSLYGYGYTF.

The genes are TRBV30 and TRBJ2-1; possibly TRBD2 for D (5 bases). Trimming cost V 3 bases and J 6 bases, with 9 bases left between them. This CDR3 region has 12 residues. Germline lookup yields CDR1 GTSNPN and CDR2 SVGIG (reference sequence). The CDR3 DNA sequence: TGTGCCTGGAGCGAGGGCCCCAATGAGCAGTTCTTC. It specifies CAWSEGPNEQFF.

V gene TRBV28 combines with J gene TRBJ1-2; 9 bases fit TRBD1. V gave up 6 bases and J gave up 3 bases; unmatched junction bases: 5. Germline lookup yields CDR1 MDHEN and CDR2 SYDVKM. The CDR3 is 14 residues long. CDR3 nucleotide sequence: TGTGCCAGCAGCCCACAGGGGGCCCACTATGGCTACACCTTC. Protein product: CASSPQGAHYGYTF.